These T cell receptor beta chains were read from a single sample in a study of blood T cell repertoires in COVID-19. The method was immunoSEQ multiplex PCR; TCRdb's version includes in-frame clones alone and lacks a portion of them. The data contain 300,000 to 450,000 clones, around 87% of them seen just once; the ten biggest clones take up approximately 2.5%. The sample consisted of peripheral blood. The receptors were gathered from a woman aged 55-70 years with COVID-19, enrolled during active disease. The CDR3 runs from the conserved cysteine through the conserved F or W. The order of the fields is clone size, V gene, J gene, D gene, CDR3 protein, CDR3 DNA. A D gene is named only where the DNA matches it firmly. Clone size, where shown, is once, few, many, or a class for clones that have expanded.

once,TRBV5-5,TRBJ1-2,.,CASSLGTNYGYTF,TGTGCCAGCAGCCTAGGGACAAACTATGGCTACACCTTC
.,TRBV5-1,TRBJ2-3,TRBD2,CASSLGLAVPSSTDTQYF,TGCGCCAGCAGCTTGGGACTAGCGGTCCCTTCTAGCACAGATACGCAGTATTTT
.,TRBV5-6,TRBJ2-7,.,CASSLGRRGSYEQYF,TGTGCCAGCAGCTTGGGCAGGCGGGGCTCCTACGAGCAGTACTTC
.,TRBV19,TRBJ2-7,.,CASSKRQAYEQYF,TGTGCCAGTAGTAAAAGGCAGGCCTACGAGCAGTACTTC
.,TRBV7-8,TRBJ1-2,TRBD1,CASSLSSTGGGYTF,TGTGCCAGCAGCTTAAGTAGCACAGGGGGAGGCTACACCTTC
.,TRBV5-1,TRBJ1-2,TRBD1,CASTIRTGSNYGYTF,TGCGCCAGCACAATACGGACAGGGTCTAACTATGGCTACACCTTC
.,TRBV5-1,TRBJ2-2,.,CASSYRTDQNTGELFF,TGCGCCAGCAGCTATCGGACAGATCAGAACACCGGGGAGCTGTTTTTT
.,TRBV2,TRBJ1-6,.,CASLNPPYSPLHF,TGTGCCAGTCTAAACCCCCCTTACTCACCCCTCCACTTT
.,TRBV3-1/TRBV3-2,TRBJ2-3,TRBD2,CASSPQGSGGNTQYF,TGTGCCAGCAGCCCTCAGGGTAGCGGGGGTAATACGCAGTATTTT
.,TRBV3-1/TRBV3-2,TRBJ1-2,.,CASSQEARQARYGYTF,TGTGCCAGCAGCCAAGAAGCCCGACAGGCCCGCTATGGCTACACCTTC
.,TRBV6-5,TRBJ1-1,TRBD1,CASIPTGVTEAFF,TGTGCCAGCATTCCGACAGGGGTCACTGAAGCTTTCTTT
.,TRBV28,TRBJ1-2,.,CASSSLPSDSYGYTF,TGTGCCAGCAGTTCCTTACCTTCCGACAGCTATGGCTACACCTTC
.,TRBV9,TRBJ2-5,TRBD2,CASSKGLATQETQYF,TGTGCCAGCAGCAAAGGACTAGCGACACAAGAGACCCAGTACTTC
.,TRBV28,TRBJ1-5,.,CASSFSGGGHQPQHF,TGTGCCAGCAGTTTCTCGGGGGGAGGGCATCAGCCCCAGCATTTT
.,TRBV12-3/TRBV12-4,TRBJ1-2,TRBD1,CASSRTGAGGYTF,TGTGCCAGCAGCAGGACAGGGGCCGGGGGCTACACCTTC
.,TRBV19,TRBJ1-5,.,CASSISGQNQPQHF,TGTGCCAGTAGTATATCGGGACAAAATCAGCCCCAGCATTTT
.,TRBV23-1,TRBJ2-7,TRBD2,CASSRTGLARIQSYEQYF,TGCGCCAGCAGCCGAACCGGACTAGCGCGCATACAAAGCTACGAGCAGTACTTC
.,TRBV18,TRBJ2-7,TRBD1,CASSPNRQGAYEQYF,TGTGCCAGCTCACCTAATCGACAGGGGGCGTACGAGCAGTACTTC
.,TRBV9,TRBJ1-3,.,CASSETSLSGNTIYF,TGTGCCAGCAGCGAGACATCTCTCTCTGGAAACACCATATATTTT
.,TRBV2,TRBJ2-3,TRBD2,CASRLGLAGLTDTQYF,TGTGCCAGCAGACTCGGACTAGCGGGACTGACAGATACGCAGTATTTT
few,TRBV14,TRBJ2-7,.,CASSFIGSHQKDEQYF,TGTGCCAGCAGCTTCATAGGGAGCCACCAGAAGGACGAGCAGTACTTC
.,TRBV29-1,TRBJ1-1,.,CSAGGAEAFF,TGCAGCGCCGGGGGGGCTGAAGCTTTCTTT
.,TRBV7-2,TRBJ1-3,TRBD1,CASSPGQNSGNTIYF,TGTGCCAGCAGCCCGGGACAGAACTCTGGAAACACCATATATTTT
few,TRBV7-3,TRBJ2-2,TRBD1,CASSRQGNTGELFF,TGTGCCAGCAGCCGACAGGGGAACACCGGGGAGCTGTTTTTT
.,TRBV5-4,TRBJ2-5,TRBD2,CASSLSIAGGRLETQYF,TGTGCCAGCAGCTTGTCAATAGCGGGGGGGCGTTTAGAGACCCAGTACTTC
.,TRBV3-1/TRBV3-2,TRBJ2-4,TRBD2,CASSQDFLAGGPGAKNIQYF,TGTGCCAGCAGCCAAGACTTTTTAGCGGGGGGGCCGGGAGCCAAAAACATTCAGTACTTC
.,TRBV24-1,TRBJ1-4,TRBD1,CATSGTGAGEKLFF,TGTGCCACCAGCGGGACAGGGGCTGGTGAAAAACTGTTTTTT
.,TRBV11-1,TRBJ1-4,.,CASSRGTHNEKLFF,TGTGCCAGCAGCCGCGGGACCCATAATGAAAAACTGTTTTTT
once,TRBV13,TRBJ1-1,TRBD1,CASSPRTGGGGSDVFF,TGTGCCAGCAGCCCCCGGACAGGGGGCGGGGGGTCTGATGTTTTCTTT
.,TRBV30,TRBJ1-2,.,CAWSPQQGYGYTF,TGTGCCTGGAGTCCCCAGCAGGGATATGGCTACACCTTC
.,TRBV29-1,TRBJ2-7,.,CSANRRGGDEQYF,TGCAGCGCCAACCGTCGGGGTGGCGACGAGCAGTACTTC
.,TRBV25-1,TRBJ1-3,.,CASSGTGSSGNTIYF,TGTGCCAGCAGTGGGACGGGAAGCTCTGGAAACACCATATATTTT
once,TRBV5-4,TRBJ2-3,.,CASSPDLLTDTQYF,TGTGCCAGCAGCCCGGACTTACTGACAGATACGCAGTATTTT
.,TRBV29-1,TRBJ2-7,TRBD1,CSVITGGSSYEQYF,TGCAGCGTTATTACAGGGGGCTCCTCCTACGAGCAGTACTTC
.,TRBV5-1,TRBJ2-1,TRBD2,CASSLVASGGSSNEQFF,TGCGCCAGCAGCTTGGTGGCTAGCGGGGGGAGTAGCAATGAGCAGTTCTTC
.,TRBV5-5,TRBJ2-2,TRBD2,CASSAYRYPGGNTGELFF,TGTGCCAGCAGCGCATATCGGTATCCGGGGGGAAACACCGGGGAGCTGTTTTTT
.,TRBV15,TRBJ2-5,.,CATSVLAPTGETQYF,TGTGCCACCAGCGTATTGGCGCCGACCGGGGAGACCCAGTACTTC
.,TRBV27,TRBJ2-6,TRBD1,CASSAKTGGFSGANVLTF,TGTGCCAGCAGTGCGAAAACAGGGGGTTTTTCTGGGGCCAACGTCCTGACTTTC
.,TRBV5-6,TRBJ1-2,.,CASSLVGTRGYGYTF,TGTGCCAGCAGCTTGGTCGGCACCAGGGGCTATGGCTACACCTTC
.,TRBV7-3,TRBJ2-5,.,CASSLTGGQTQYF,TGTGCCAGCAGCTTAACTGGCGGGCAGACCCAGTACTTC
.,TRBV19,TRBJ1-1,.,CASIQTGTGNTEAFF,TGTGCCAGTATCCAAACGGGGACTGGGAACACTGAAGCTTTCTTT
once,TRBV5-4,TRBJ1-6,.,CASSHGQSNNSPLHF,TGTGCCAGCAGCCACGGACAGAGTAATAATTCACCCCTCCACTTT
.,TRBV11-2,TRBJ2-5,TRBD1,CASSLRTGGETQYF,TGTGCCAGCAGCCTGCGGACAGGAGGCGAGACCCAGTACTTC
.,TRBV7-8,TRBJ2-2,TRBD2,CASSPAPAGVVTGELFF,TGTGCCAGCAGCCCCGCGCCAGCGGGGGTCGTCACCGGGGAGCTGTTTTTT
.,TRBV30,TRBJ1-5,TRBD1,CAWSRDRGNQPQHF,TGTGCCTGGAGTAGGGACAGGGGAAATCAGCCCCAGCATTTT
.,TRBV5-6,TRBJ2-7,.,CASADGGSYEQYF,TGTGCCAGCGCCGATGGAGGTTCCTACGAGCAGTACTTC
.,TRBV5-4,TRBJ1-1,.,CASSPGINTEAFF,TGTGCCAGCAGCCCCGGGATTAACACTGAAGCTTTCTTT
.,TRBV20-1,TRBJ1-2,TRBD1,CSASDRVGGYTF,TGCAGTGCGAGTGACAGGGTGGGTGGCTACACCTTC
.,TRBV6-5,TRBJ1-1,.,CASTLYSGGVTEAFF,TGTGCCAGCACCTTATATTCCGGGGGGGTCACTGAAGCTTTCTTT
.,TRBV7-2,TRBJ1-2,.,CASSSATANYGYTF,TGTGCCAGCAGCTCAGCGACAGCTAACTATGGCTACACCTTC
.,TRBV5-8,TRBJ1-2,.,CASSHYEDGYTF,TGTGCCAGCAGCCACTACGAGGATGGCTACACCTTC
.,TRBV5-1,TRBJ2-5,TRBD2,CASSLSGLAGALYQETQYF,TGCGCCAGCAGCTTGAGTGGTCTAGCGGGGGCCTTGTACCAAGAGACCCAGTACTTC
few,TRBV12-3/TRBV12-4,TRBJ1-5,.,CASSRRVVQPQHF,TGTGCCAGCAGTCGCAGGGTTGTTCAGCCCCAGCATTTT
.,TRBV4-1,TRBJ1-1,.,CASSQVFNMNTEAFF,TGCGCCAGCAGCCAAGTCTTCAACATGAACACTGAAGCTTTCTTT
.,TRBV5-1,TRBJ2-2,TRBD1,CASRQRTGSNTGELFF,TGCGCCAGCAGGCAGAGGACAGGGTCGAACACCGGGGAGCTGTTTTTT
.,TRBV6-6,TRBJ1-3,TRBD1,CASSYPTGAGNTIYF,TGTGCCAGCAGTTACCCGACAGGGGCTGGAAACACCATATATTTT
.,TRBV5-6,TRBJ1-1,.,CASLGTHENTEAFF,TGTGCCAGCTTGGGCACCCACGAGAACACTGAAGCTTTCTTT